One and the same sample provided the 31 T cell receptor beta chains below, sequenced in a study of blood T cells in healthy people across ages. Primed by a sample-barcoded 5' primer and a J-beta primer mix, a second PCR proceeded for about 7 to 11 cycles. TCRdb ran MiXCR on the 5' RACE reads and lists one entry per CDR3 protein. The sample carries about 770,000 distinct CDR3 sequences, 44% recorded once. The sequenced material came from blood. These receptors all come from a man aged 60-69 years in good health.

Only a few counts were recorded for this clonotype. CDR3 in amino acids: CASALVIQVTYNEQFF. The CDR3 DNA reads TGTGCTAGTGCCTTAGTAATTCAGGTAACCTACAATGAGCAGTTCTTC. The rearrangement joins TRBV12-5 to TRBJ2-1; D unclear. Germline V gives CDR1 LGHNT, CDR2 FRNRAP. The CDR3 spans 16 residues. The ends were cut back, 7 bases at V and 2 bases at J, with 18 bases in the middle.

The chain uses TRBV28 and TRBJ2-7, with 8 bases fitting TRBD2. The better agreement between TRBJ2-5 and the DNA end casts doubt on the J call. This CDR3 spans 16 amino acids. Germline V lookup: CDR1 MDHEN, CDR2 SYDVKM. The CDR3, as DNA: TGTGCCAACCCCCCCCGGACTAGCTTGGGGTTGGAGACCCAGTACTTC. Protein: CANPPRTSLGLETQYF.

The sample holds a few counts of this clonotype. The gene calls are TRBV9 and TRBJ2-2, with D tentatively TRBD2 (5 bases). Deletions cut 0 bases from V and 4 bases from J, with 7 bases between. The germline gives CDR1 SGDLS, CDR2 YYNGEE. The CDR3 has 14 amino acids. CDR3 nucleotides: TGTGCCAGCAGCGTAGGAGAGGGCACCGGGGAGCTGTTTTTT. Protein product: CASSVGEGTGELFF.

The CDR3: CASSFSTLWAEQFF. Here the CDR3 DNA reads TGTGCCAGCAGTTTTTCGACCCTTTGGGCTGAGCAGTTCTTC. J is TRBJ2-1 and V is TRBV27; D unclear. With 3 bases removed from V and 9 bases from J, the gap between germline ends came to 15 bases. This CDR3 spans 14 amino acids. Germline-derived CDR1 and CDR2 are MNHEY and SMNVEV (reference sequence).

Concerning this clonotype: The junction and the germline gene differ at one end; a read error may be behind it. The V gene is TRBV7-6, the J gene TRBJ2-1; D is possibly TRBD1 or TRBD2 (6 bases each). The CDR3 runs to 14 residues. Germline-derived CDR1 and CDR2 are SGHVS and FNYEAQ. Here the CDR3 reads CASSVGGTYTEQFF. CDR3 nucleotide sequence: TGTGCCAGCAGCGTAGGGGGGACATACACTGAGCAGTTCTTC.

The V gene is TRBV5-1, the J gene TRBJ2-3; possibly TRBD2 for D (5 bases). The CDR3 runs 17 residues. Trimming took 0 bases from V and 3 from J, leaving 17 bases between them. Per the germline V gene, CDR1 is SGHRS and CDR2 is YFSETQ. CDR3 sequence: CASSLVFGGLQTDTQYF. The CDR3, as DNA: TGCGCCAGCAGCTTGGTTTTCGGCGGACTCCAAACAGATACGCAGTATTTT.

This clonotype was seen only a few times. The CDR3 region is CSARDAPSIQETQYF. The CDR3 DNA reads as TGCAGTGCTAGAGATGCGCCCAGCATCCAAGAGACCCAGTACTTC. The chain joins TRBV20-1 to TRBJ2-5, with unresolved D. The CDR3 is made up of 15 amino acids. Trimming removed 0 bases at V and 1 base at J, with 12 bases between. CDR1 is DFQATT, CDR2 SNEGSKA, per germline (reference sequence).

The gene calls are TRBV25-1 and TRBJ2-2; D is unclear. The germline V gene has CDR1 MGHDK and CDR2 SYGVNS. The CDR3 spans 12 residues. V shed 1 base and J shed 7 bases, with 4 bases lying between them. CDR3 loop: CASSEWDGELFF. In DNA form, the CDR3 reads TGTGCCAGCAGTGAATGGGACGGGGAGCTGTTTTTT. Complete variable domain (other parts from reference TRBV25-1 and TRBJ2-2): EADIYQTPRYLVIGTGKKITLECSQTMGHDKMYWYQQDPGMELHLIHYSYGVNSTEKGDLSSESTVSRIRTEHFPLTLESARPSHTSQYLCASSEWDGELFFGEGSRLTVL.

The chain is built from TRBV10-3 and TRBJ2-6, with unresolved D. Germline CDR1 and CDR2: ENHRY and SYGVKD. V lost 4 bases, J lost 0 bases, and 16 bases lay in between. The CDR3 loop spans 18 amino acids. The CDR3, as DNA: TGTGCCATCAGTGGGTCTACAACGTACATCTCTGGGGCCAACGTCCTGACTTTC. Its protein is CAISGSTTYISGANVLTF.

With respect to this clonotype: A much larger clone lies one base from this, so it may be a read error. The chain links TRBV10-3 to TRBJ2-4; no definite D call. The J call may be incorrect, as the DNA end agrees better with TRBJ2-5. Per the germline V gene, CDR1 is ENHRY and CDR2 is SYGVKD. The CDR3 runs to 14 residues. The CDR3 reads CAISESQDAETQYF. CDR3 nucleotides: TGTGCCATCAGTGAGTCTCAGGACGCAGAGACCCAGTACTTC.

The rearrangement uses TRBV27 and TRBJ2-3, with a weak D call TRBD1 (5 bases). This CDR3 comprises 13 residues. V shed 3 bases and J shed 4 bases, with 8 bases lying between them. Germline CDR1 reads MNHEY; CDR2 reads SMNVEV (reference sequence). CDR3 residues: CASSFTTADTQYF. The CDR3 DNA is TGTGCCAGCAGTTTTACGACAGCAGATACGCAGTATTTT.

The chain has TRBV6-5 and TRBJ2-7; D gene unclear. The V gene lost 8 bases and the J gene lost 2 bases, with 13 bases spanning the gap. The CDR3 loop spans 13 amino acids. Germline V gene sequence: CDR1 MNHEY, CDR2 SVGAGI. Here the CDR3 DNA reads TGTGCCAGCGGCCAATTCGGACCCTACGAGCAGTACTTC. Protein product: CASGQFGPYEQYF.

V and J are TRBV27 and TRBJ2-3; unclear D gene. The V end lost 5 bases, the J end lost 1 base, and 10 bases lay between the germline ends. CDR3 length: 14 amino acids. Germline V lookup: CDR1 MNHEY, CDR2 SMNVEV (reference sequence). CDR3 loop: CASSPSSGTDTQYF. CDR3 bases: TGTGCCAGCAGTCCCTCGAGTGGCACAGATACGCAGTATTTT.

This rearrangement joins TRBV2 to TRBJ2-1; D is perhaps TRBD1 (6 bases). CDR3 length: 14 residues. Germline V gives CDR1 SNHLY, CDR2 FYNNEI. V lost 7 bases to trimming and J lost 4 bases, with 14 bases between them. CDR3: CASTGQGIYNEQFF. The CDR3 DNA reads TGTGCCAGCACGGGCCAGGGGATTTACAATGAGCAGTTCTTC.

In this sample, this clonotype turned up many times. This rearrangement joins TRBV4-1 to TRBJ2-4, with D hard to call. Germline CDR1 reads MGHRA; CDR2 reads YSYEKL. The CDR3 is made up of 14 amino acids. Trimming shortened V by 1 base and J by 2 bases, and 6 bases separated the two germline ends. CDR3 amino acids: CASSQADSKNIQYF. The CDR3 DNA sequence: TGCGCCAGCAGCCAAGCTGACTCCAAAAACATTCAGTACTTC.

This clonotype was found a few times. The chain joins TRBV10-3 to TRBJ2-1; a weak D match, TRBD2 (6 bases). Germline loops: CDR1 ENHRY, CDR2 SYGVKD. V was cut by 3 bases and J by 8 bases, with 23 bases left in between. This CDR3 contains 17 residues. CDR3 DNA sequence: TGTGCCATCAGTGAAGGAGGGTCGTGGGCCCCCAGGCATGAGCAGTTCTTC. Its translation is CAISEGGSWAPRHEQFF.

The genes are TRBV30 and TRBJ2-5, with D perhaps TRBD1 (6 bases). The V gene's germline CDR1 is GTSNPN and CDR2 SVGIG (reference sequence). V was cut by 0 bases and J by 5 bases, with 16 bases left in between. CDR3 length equals 15 residues. The CDR3 loop reads CAWSVLDRPMETQYF. DNA for the CDR3: TGTGCCTGGAGTGTACTGGACAGACCGATGGAGACCCAGTACTTC.

The sample holds a few counts of this clonotype. The chain joins TRBV12-3 or TRBV12-4 to TRBJ2-5; D gene uncertain. The DNA end is a closer match to TRBJ2-7, so the J assignment may be wrong. The CDR3 spans 14 residues. CDR3 coding DNA: TGTGCCAGCAGTTCAAGTCATCCCGCCTACGAGCAGTACTTC. This sequence encodes CASSSSHPAYEQYF.

The CDR3 coding sequence is TGTGCCAGCAGCTTAAATGGGGGCAATGAGCAGTACTTC. Its protein product is CASSLNGGNEQYF. This chain uses TRBV7-3 with TRBJ2-7; tentatively, D is TRBD1 (6 bases). CDR1 is SGHTA, CDR2 FQGTGA, per germline. This CDR3 spans 13 amino acids. Trimming pared 1 base from V and 7 bases from J, leaving 11 bases between. Filled out from reference TRBV7-3 and TRBJ2-7, the complete variable domain reads GAGVSQTPSNKVTEKGKYVELRCDPISGHTALYWYRQSLGQGPEFLIYFQGTGAADDSGLPNDRFFAVRPEGSVSTLKIQRTERGDSAVYLCASSLNGGNEQYFGPGTRLTVT.

The chain employs TRBV12-3 or TRBV12-4 and TRBJ2-1; TRBD1 aligns across 8 bases. The CDR3 totals 14 residues. V gave up 6 bases and J gave up 8 bases; unmatched junction bases: 9. In DNA form, the CDR3 reads TGTGCCAGCAGCGCAGGGGGCCTAGGGCATGAGCAGTTCTTC. It codes for CASSAGGLGHEQFF.

A note on this clonotype: The junction shows a germline mismatch at one end, possibly a read error. The rearrangement uses TRBV7-6 and TRBJ2-1; 8 bases line up with TRBD2. There are 14 residues in the CDR3. Germline V gene sequence: CDR1 SGHVS, CDR2 FNYEAQ. The CDR3 sequence is CASRSGGPYNGQFF. The CDR3 DNA sequence: TGTGCCAGCAGGAGCGGGGGCCCCTACAATGGGCAGTTCTTC.

With regard to this clonotype: Germline is not matched at one junction end, which may reflect a read error. The chain combines TRBV28 with TRBJ2-7; the match to TRBD2 covers 8 bases. CDR1 and CDR2 (germline): MDHEN, SYDVKM. This CDR3 comprises 15 residues. In DNA form, the CDR3 reads TGTGCCAGCAGTTTCATAGCGGGAACCAAATACGGGCAGTACTTC. Translated, it gives CASSFIAGTKYGQYF.

This clonotype was seen many times. The V gene is TRBV5-1, the J gene TRBJ2-1, with 7 bases fitting TRBD2. CDR3 size: 14 residues. Losses at the gene ends were 7 bases for V and 9 bases for J; bases not matched to a gene: 13. CDR1 is SGHRS and CDR2 is YFSETQ in the germline V gene. The CDR3: CASAFGAGGFEQFF. The CDR3 nucleotides are TGCGCCAGCGCCTTTGGGGCCGGGGGGTTTGAGCAGTTCTTC.

The V call is TRBV18, the J call TRBJ2-1, with 7 bases that match TRBD2. The CDR3 loop spans 13 amino acids. The germline V gene has CDR1 KGHSH and CDR2 LQKENI. J was trimmed by 13 bases and V by 8 bases; bases with no gene match: 14. The CDR3 DNA is TGTGCCAGCGCACAAGGACTAGAGGAGACCCAGTTCTTC. The encoded protein is CASAQGLEETQFF.

A note on this clonotype: This clone may be a read error of a much larger clone one base away. The chain recombines TRBV5-1 with TRBJ2-7; no firm D call. Germline CDR1 reads SGHRS; CDR2 reads YFSETQ. CDR3 length: 14 amino acids. The CDR3 is CASSLGPSSDEQYF. For the CDR3, the DNA is TGCGCCAGCAGCTTGGGACCAAGCTCCGACGAGCAGTACTTC.

The V call is TRBV29-1, the J call TRBJ1-1, with D uncertain. V dropped 1 base and J dropped 1 base, with 13 bases sitting between them. The CDR3 runs to 15 residues. Germline V CDR1 and CDR2: SQVTM, ANQGSEA. The CDR3 coding sequence is TGCAGCGTTGAAGTCCCCCGCGAGGGGAACACTGAAGCTTTCTTT. Protein product: CSVEVPREGNTEAFF. Looking up the rest from reference TRBV29-1 and TRBJ1-1 gives the full variable domain: SAVISQKPSRDICQRGTSLTIQCQVDSQVTMMFWYRQQPGQSLTLIATANQGSEATYESGFVIDKFPISRPNLTFSTLTVSNMSPEDSSIYLCSVEVPREGNTEAFFGQGTRLTVV.

This clonotype was detected only a few times. The genes are TRBV20-1 and TRBJ2-4; 7 positions agree with TRBD2. CDR1 and CDR2 from the germline V gene are DFQATT and SNEGSKA (reference sequence). CDR3 length: 13 amino acids. The J segment lost 4 bases and the V segment lost 5 bases, leaving 5 bases of the junction unmatched. CDR3 residues: CSAGEGPKNIQYF. CDR3 bases: TGCAGTGCTGGGGAGGGGCCAAAAAACATTCAGTACTTC.

This clonotype was observed a handful of times. The CDR3 protein is CASSPGRDQPQHF. CDR3 DNA: TGTGCCAGCTCACCAGGTAGGGATCAGCCCCAGCATTTT. The chain uses TRBV18 and TRBJ1-5, with unresolved D. Germline loops: CDR1 KGHSH, CDR2 LQKENI. The ends were cut back, 2 bases at V and 5 bases at J, with 7 bases in the middle. The CDR3 is 13 amino acids.

The table lists this clonotype with a few counts. CDR3 residues: CASRAPTGIYGYTF. The CDR3 region has the DNA TGTGCCAGCAGGGCCCCGACAGGGATCTATGGCTACACCTTC. The rearrangement links TRBV7-2 to TRBJ1-2; 7 bases fit TRBD1. This CDR3 has 14 amino acids. Losses at the gene ends were 6 bases for V and 4 bases for J; bases not matched to a gene: 8. Germline V gene sequence: CDR1 SGHTA, CDR2 FQGNSA.

The chain carries TRBV20-1 and TRBJ2-3, with 10 bases matching TRBD1. The CDR3 has 16 residues. Per the germline V gene, CDR1 is DFQATT and CDR2 is SNEGSKA (reference sequence). J lost 3 bases, V lost 5 bases, and 11 bases had no gene match. CDR3 region: CSAPRTGGIITDTQYF. The DNA for the CDR3 is TGCAGTGCTCCCCGGACAGGGGGTATAATAACAGATACGCAGTATTTT.

The chain recombines TRBV7-2 with TRBJ1-4; no definite D call. The CDR3 spans 14 residues. V was cut by 1 base and J by 5 bases, with 8 bases left in between. Germline-derived CDR1 and CDR2 are SGHTA and FQGNSA. The CDR3 reads CASSLGRENEKLFF. The CDR3, as DNA: TGTGCCAGCAGCTTAGGTCGGGAGAATGAAAAACTGTTTTTT.